A single sample gave rise to the 2 T cell receptor beta chains below, sequenced in a study of blood T cell repertoires in COVID-19. Data came from immunoSEQ multiplex PCR; TCRdb stores just in-frame clones and leaves some out. The sample yields around 220,000 clones, 70% to 90% seen once. The material sequenced was PBMCs or T cells enriched from blood (not recorded which). These receptors were obtained from a woman in her thirties or forties with acute COVID-19.

The rearrangement joins TRBV6-4 to TRBJ2-1, with TRBD1 matching 10 bases. Germline CDR1 is MRHNA and CDR2 is SNTAGT. CDR3 size: 15 residues. The V segment lost 6 bases and the J segment 3 bases; nucleotides outside the gene matches: 5. This chain's CDR3 is CASSPGQGSYNEQFF. CDR3 nucleotides: TGTGCCAGCAGCCCGGGACAGGGGAGCTACAATGAGCAGTTCTTC.

The chain employs TRBV27 and TRBJ2-1; D gene uncertain. CDR1 is MNHEY and CDR2 is SMNVEV in the germline V gene (reference sequence). V dropped 5 bases and J dropped 3 bases, with 5 bases sitting between them. This CDR3 comprises 12 residues. CDR3 residues: CASSINYNEQFF. The CDR3 coding sequence is TGTGCCAGCAGTATTAACTACAATGAGCAGTTCTTC.